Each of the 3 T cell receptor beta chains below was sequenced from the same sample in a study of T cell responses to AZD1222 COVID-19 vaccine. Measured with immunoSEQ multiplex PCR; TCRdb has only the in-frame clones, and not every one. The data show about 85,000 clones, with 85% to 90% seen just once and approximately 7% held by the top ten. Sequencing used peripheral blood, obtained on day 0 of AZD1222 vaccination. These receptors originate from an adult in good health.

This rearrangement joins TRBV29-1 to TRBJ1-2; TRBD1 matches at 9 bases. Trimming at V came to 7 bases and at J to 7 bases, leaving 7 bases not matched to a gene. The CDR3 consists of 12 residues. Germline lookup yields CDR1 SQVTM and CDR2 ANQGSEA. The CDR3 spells CSGWTGAGGYTF. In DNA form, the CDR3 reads TGCAGCGGTTGGACAGGGGCAGGTGGCTACACCTTC.

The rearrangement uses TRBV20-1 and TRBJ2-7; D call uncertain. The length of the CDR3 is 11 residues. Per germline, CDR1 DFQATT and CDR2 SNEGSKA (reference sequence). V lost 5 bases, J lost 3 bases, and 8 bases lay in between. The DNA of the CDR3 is TGCAGTGCTCCCCGGAGCTACGAGCAGTACTTC. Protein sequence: CSAPRSYEQYF.

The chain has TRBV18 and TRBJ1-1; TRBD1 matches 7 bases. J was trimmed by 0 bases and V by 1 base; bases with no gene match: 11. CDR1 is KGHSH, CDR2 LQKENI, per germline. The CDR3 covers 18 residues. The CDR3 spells CASSPLSIQGTMNTEAFF. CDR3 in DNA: TGTGCCAGCTCACCACTGAGTATACAGGGGACTATGAACACTGAAGCTTTCTTT.